This T cell receptor (beta chain) was recorded in a study of cytomegalovirus exposure and HLA in healthy donors. Across the study: There were approximately 81 million unique TCRs (from HLA-typed donors) in an early data release. Study-level findings and limits: Analysis was carried out at a later point, and it linked a missense DCLRE1C variant to TCR beta V- and J-gene trimming. Apparent HLA restriction characterized most CMV-associated TCR beta chains in a later analysis.

Trimming cost V 3 bases and J 4 bases, with 13 bases left between them. Germline-derived CDR1 and CDR2 are MNHEY and SVGAGI. The CDR3 runs to 14 residues. Of note for this clone: Its target is not known.

Primers: 60 Vbeta forward and 13 Jbeta reverse. Sequenced by immunoSEQ multiplex PCR; TCRdb stores in-frame clones only, minus some. The table includes around 190,000 clones, around 77% detected once. This chain uses TRBV6-5 with TRBJ2-7, with unresolved D. The source material was PBMCs. The source of this sequence is a woman in her twenties or thirties in good health and CMV-seronegative. The CDR3 sequence: CASSYNGLGYEQYF. DNA of the CDR3: TGTGCCAGCAGTTATAATGGGCTTGGTTACGAGCAGTACTTC.